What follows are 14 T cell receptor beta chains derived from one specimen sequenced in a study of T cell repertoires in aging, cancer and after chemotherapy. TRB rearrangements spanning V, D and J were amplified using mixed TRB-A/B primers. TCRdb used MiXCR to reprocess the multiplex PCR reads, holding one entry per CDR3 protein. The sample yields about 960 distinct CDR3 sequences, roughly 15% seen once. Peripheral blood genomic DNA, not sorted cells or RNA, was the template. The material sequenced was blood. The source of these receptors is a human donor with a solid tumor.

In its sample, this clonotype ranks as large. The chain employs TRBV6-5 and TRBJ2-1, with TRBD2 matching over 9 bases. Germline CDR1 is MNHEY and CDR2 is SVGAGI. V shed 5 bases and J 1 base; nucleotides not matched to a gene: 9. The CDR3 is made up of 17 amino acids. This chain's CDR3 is CASSRGYSGRSYNEQFF. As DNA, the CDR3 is TGTGCCAGCAGTAGGGGTTATAGCGGGAGATCCTACAATGAGCAGTTCTTC.

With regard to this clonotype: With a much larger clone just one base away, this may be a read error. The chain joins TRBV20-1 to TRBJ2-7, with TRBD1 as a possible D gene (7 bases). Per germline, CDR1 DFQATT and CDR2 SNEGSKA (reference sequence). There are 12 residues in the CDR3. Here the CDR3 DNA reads TGCAGTGTGACAGGGAGGACGTACGGGCAGTACTTC. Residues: CSVTGRTYGQYF.

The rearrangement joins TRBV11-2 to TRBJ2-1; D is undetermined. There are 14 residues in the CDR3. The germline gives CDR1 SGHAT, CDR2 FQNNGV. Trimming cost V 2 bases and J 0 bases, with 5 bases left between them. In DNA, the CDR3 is TGTGCCAGCAGCTTAATATCCTCCTACAATGAGCAGTTCTTC. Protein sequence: CASSLISSYNEQFF.

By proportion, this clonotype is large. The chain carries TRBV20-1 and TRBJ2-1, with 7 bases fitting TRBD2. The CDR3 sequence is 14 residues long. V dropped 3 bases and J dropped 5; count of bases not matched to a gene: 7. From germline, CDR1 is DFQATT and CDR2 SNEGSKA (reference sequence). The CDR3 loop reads CSASFASGNNEQFF. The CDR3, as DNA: TGCAGTGCTAGTTTCGCGAGCGGGAACAATGAGCAGTTCTTC.

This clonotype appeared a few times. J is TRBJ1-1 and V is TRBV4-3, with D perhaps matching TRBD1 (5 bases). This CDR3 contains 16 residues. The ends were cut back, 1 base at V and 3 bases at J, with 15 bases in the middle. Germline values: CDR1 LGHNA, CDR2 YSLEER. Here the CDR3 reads CASSQAHEGTHTEAFF. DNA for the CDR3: TGCGCCAGCAGCCAAGCTCACGAGGGGACGCACACTGAAGCTTTCTTT.

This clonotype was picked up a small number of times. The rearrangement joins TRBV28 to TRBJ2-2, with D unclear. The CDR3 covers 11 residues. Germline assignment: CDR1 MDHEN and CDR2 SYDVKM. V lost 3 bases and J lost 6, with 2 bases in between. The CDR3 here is CASSLPGELFF. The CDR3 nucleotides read TGTGCCAGCAGTTTGCCCGGGGAGCTGTTTTTT.

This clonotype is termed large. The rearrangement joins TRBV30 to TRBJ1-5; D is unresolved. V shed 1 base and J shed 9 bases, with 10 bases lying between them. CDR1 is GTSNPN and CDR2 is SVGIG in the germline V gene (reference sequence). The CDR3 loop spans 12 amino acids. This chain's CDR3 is CAWSADGGPQHF. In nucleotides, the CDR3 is TGTGCCTGGAGTGCGGATGGAGGGCCCCAGCATTTT.

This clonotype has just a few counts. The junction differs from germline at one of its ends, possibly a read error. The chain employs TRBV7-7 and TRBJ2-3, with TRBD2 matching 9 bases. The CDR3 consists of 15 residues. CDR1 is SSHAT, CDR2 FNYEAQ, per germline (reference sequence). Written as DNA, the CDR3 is TGTGCTAGCAGCGCTGGGACTAGCAGAACAGATACGCAGTATTTT. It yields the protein CASSAGTSRTDTQYF.

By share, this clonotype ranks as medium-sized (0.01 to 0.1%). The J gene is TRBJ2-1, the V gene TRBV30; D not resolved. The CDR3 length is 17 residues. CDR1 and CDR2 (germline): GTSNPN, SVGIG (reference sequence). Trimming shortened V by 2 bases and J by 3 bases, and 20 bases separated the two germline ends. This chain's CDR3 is CAWSRMAASSRYNEQFF. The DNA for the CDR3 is TGTGCCTGGAGTAGGATGGCGGCCTCGAGTCGCTACAATGAGCAGTTCTTC. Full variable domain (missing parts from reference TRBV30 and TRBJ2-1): SQTIHQWPATLVQPVGSPLSLECTVEGTSNPNLYWYRQAAGRGLQLLFYSVGIGQISSEVPQNLSASRPQDRQFILSSKKLLLSDSGFYLCAWSRMAASSRYNEQFFGPGTRLTVL.

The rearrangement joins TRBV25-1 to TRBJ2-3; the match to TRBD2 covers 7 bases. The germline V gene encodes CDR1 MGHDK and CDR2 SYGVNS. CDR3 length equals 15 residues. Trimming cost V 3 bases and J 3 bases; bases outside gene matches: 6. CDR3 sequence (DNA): TGTGCCAGCAGTGATCCAGCGGGGCCGACAGATACGCAGTATTTT. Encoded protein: CASSDPAGPTDTQYF. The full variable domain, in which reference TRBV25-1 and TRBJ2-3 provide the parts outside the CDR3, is EADIYQTPRYLVIGTGKKITLECSQTMGHDKMYWYQQDPGMELHLIHYSYGVNSTEKGDLSSESTVSRIRTEHFPLTLESARPSHTSQYLCASSDPAGPTDTQYFGPGTRLTVL.

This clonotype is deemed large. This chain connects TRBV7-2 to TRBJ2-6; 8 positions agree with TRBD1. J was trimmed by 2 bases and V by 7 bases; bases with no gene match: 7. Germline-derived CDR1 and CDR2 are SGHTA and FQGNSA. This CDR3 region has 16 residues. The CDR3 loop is CASTRQGTPGANVLTF. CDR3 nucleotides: TGTGCCAGCACCAGACAGGGGACACCTGGGGCCAACGTCCTGACTTTC.

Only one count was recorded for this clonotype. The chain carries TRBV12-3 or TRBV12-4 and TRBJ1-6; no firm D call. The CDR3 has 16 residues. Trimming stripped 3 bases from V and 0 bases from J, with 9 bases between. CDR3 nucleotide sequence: TGTGCCAGCAGTTTTGGAGTCAGCTCCTATAATTCACCCCTCCACTTT. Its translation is CASSFGVSSYNSPLHF.

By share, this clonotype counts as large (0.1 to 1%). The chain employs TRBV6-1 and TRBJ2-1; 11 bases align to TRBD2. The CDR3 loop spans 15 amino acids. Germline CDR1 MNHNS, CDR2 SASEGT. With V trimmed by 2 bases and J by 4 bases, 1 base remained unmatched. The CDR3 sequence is CASSELAGGYNEQFF. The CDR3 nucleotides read TGTGCCAGCAGTGAACTAGCGGGAGGTTACAATGAGCAGTTCTTC.

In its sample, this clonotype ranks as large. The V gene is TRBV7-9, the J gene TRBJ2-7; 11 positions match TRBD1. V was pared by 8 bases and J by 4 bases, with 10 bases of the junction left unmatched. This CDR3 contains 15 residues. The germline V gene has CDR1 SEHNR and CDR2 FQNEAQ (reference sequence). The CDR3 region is CASGRTGGVGYEQYF. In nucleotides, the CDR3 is TGTGCCAGCGGTCGGACAGGGGGCGTCGGATACGAGCAGTACTTC. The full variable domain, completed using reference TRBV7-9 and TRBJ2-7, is DTGVSQNPRHKITKRGQNVTFRCDPISEHNRLYWYRQTLGQGPEFLTYFQNEAQLEKSRLLSDRFSAERPKGSFSTLEIQRTEQGDSAMYLCASGRTGGVGYEQYFGPGTRLTVT.